The 31 T cell receptor beta chains reported below all come from one sample, sequenced in a study of cytomegalovirus exposure and HLA in healthy donors. With 60 Vbeta and 13 Jbeta primers, the PCR was carried out. This table comes from immunoSEQ multiplex PCR, and its TCRdb copy is limited to in-frame clones, with some not included. The table has over 95,000 clones, around 70% seen once. The material sequenced was PBMCs. The origin of the receptors is a middle-aged woman in good health and CMV-seropositive.

As concerns this clone: Other DNA variants within this sample encode the same CDR3. The rearrangement joins TRBV5-1 to TRBJ2-7; D possibly corresponds to TRBD2 (5 bases). This CDR3 has 13 amino acids. Germline CDR1 and CDR2: SGHRS and YFSETQ. Trimming shortened V by 1 base and J by 1 base, and 6 bases separated the two germline ends. The CDR3 nucleotides are TGCGCCAGCAGCTTGAGAGGGTCCTACGAGCAGTACTTC. Protein: CASSLRGSYEQYF.

This chain uses TRBV29-1 with TRBJ2-7; 8 bases map to TRBD1. J was trimmed by 5 bases and V by 4 bases; bases with no gene match: 1. The CDR3 spans 11 residues. Germline V gives CDR1 SQVTM, CDR2 ANQGSEA. CDR3 nucleotides: TGCAGCGTTGCGACAGGGGACGAGCAGTACTTC. Protein product: CSVATGDEQYF.

The V gene is TRBV5-1, the J gene TRBJ2-2; TRBD1 matches 8 bases. V gave up 0 bases and J gave up 1 base; unmatched junction bases: 2. The CDR3 runs 16 residues. Germline V gives CDR1 SGHRS, CDR2 YFSETQ. CDR3 loop: CASSLAGTGNTGELFF. The DNA of the CDR3 is TGCGCCAGCAGCTTGGCCGGGACAGGGAACACCGGGGAGCTGTTTTTT. Full variable domain (outside the CDR3, taken from reference TRBV5-1 and TRBJ2-2): KAGVTQTPRYLIKTRGQQVTLSCSPISGHRSVSWYQQTPGQGLQFLFEYFSETQRNKGNFPGRFSGRQFSNSRSEMNVSTLELGDSALYLCASSLAGTGNTGELFFGEGSRLTVL.

To note about this clone: The same CDR3 arises from other DNA sequences in this sample as well. The chain carries TRBV19 and TRBJ2-3, with 7 nucleotides matching TRBD1. V lost 4 bases to trimming and J lost 6 bases; unmatched junction nucleotides: 7. Germline lookup yields CDR1 LNHDA and CDR2 SQIVND (reference sequence). There are 14 residues in the CDR3. The CDR3 DNA sequence: TGTGCCAGTAGTACCCTGAGGGGGCCGGATACGCAGTATTTT. Protein: CASSTLRGPDTQYF.

This clone was counted a single time. V and J are TRBV6-1 and TRBJ2-1; 9 bases are a match to TRBD2. J was trimmed by 7 bases and V by 4 bases; bases with no gene match: 11. The germline CDR1 and CDR2 sequences are MNHNS and SASEGT. The CDR3 contains 16 residues. The CDR3 DNA follows: TGTGCCAGCAGTGGCCTCCTAGCGGGGTTGGGGAATGAGCAGTTCTTC. Protein product: CASSGLLAGLGNEQFF.

The chain joins TRBV5-1 to TRBJ1-1; 9 bases align to TRBD1. The germline V gene has CDR1 SGHRS and CDR2 YFSETQ. CDR3 length: 15 amino acids. With 5 bases clipped from V and 6 bases from J, the junction kept 11 bases outside the gene matches. The CDR3 DNA sequence: TGCGCCAGCAGAACTGCCGGGACAGGGAAGTCTGAAGCTTTCTTT. Amino acids: CASRTAGTGKSEAFF.

J is TRBJ2-3 and V is TRBV9; TRBD1 agrees at 11 bases. V lost 4 bases, J lost 2 bases, and 18 bases stayed unmatched. The germline V gene has CDR1 SGDLS and CDR2 YYNGEE. This CDR3 has 20 amino acids. The CDR3 sequence: CASSPWTGGLLADPTDTQYF. The CDR3 coding sequence is TGTGCCAGCAGCCCTTGGACAGGGGGCCTGCTAGCGGACCCCACAGATACGCAGTATTTT.

This clone was recorded a few times. The V gene is TRBV5-1, the J gene TRBJ2-7; TRBD1 might be the D (5 bases). Germline V gene lookup returns CDR1 SGHRS and CDR2 YFSETQ. V was trimmed by 4 bases and J by 0 bases, leaving 11 bases between them. This CDR3 region has 14 residues. CDR3 residues: CASSPGDSSYEQYF. The CDR3, as DNA: TGCGCCAGCAGCCCCGGAGACAGCTCCTACGAGCAGTACTTC.

The CDR3 coding sequence is TGCAGTGCTAGAAAGAGCACTGAAGCTTTCTTT. It codes for CSARKSTEAFF. This rearrangement joins TRBV20-1 to TRBJ1-1; D gene ambiguous. Trimming cost V 2 bases and J 4 bases, with 5 bases left between them. CDR1 and CDR2 (germline): DFQATT, SNEGSKA (reference sequence). This CDR3 is 11 amino acids long.

The V gene is TRBV13, the J gene TRBJ1-3; D may be TRBD1 (5 bases). The CDR3 runs to 14 residues. Trimming pared 3 bases from V and 1 base from J, leaving 7 bases between. CDR1 and CDR2 (germline): PRHDT, FYEKMQ (reference sequence). CDR3 sequence (DNA): TGTGCCAGCAGCTTGGGGGGATCTGGAAACACCATATATTTT. It yields the protein CASSLGGSGNTIYF.

DNA for the CDR3: TGTGCCAGCAGCCACGGGGATGTCTATGGCTACACCTTC. It specifies CASSHGDVYGYTF. This rearrangement joins TRBV6-5 to TRBJ1-2; D call uncertain. The CDR3 is made up of 13 amino acids. V dropped 6 bases and J dropped 4 bases, with 12 bases sitting between them. Germline CDR1 and CDR2: MNHEY and SVGAGI.

This chain links TRBV4-3 with TRBJ2-7; D is perhaps TRBD1 (5 bases). Germline V gene data show CDR1 as LGHNA and CDR2 as YSLEER. This CDR3 has 16 residues. V was clipped by 4 bases and J by 2 bases, with 18 bases between them. The CDR3 coding sequence is TGCGCCAGCAGCCCCCAGTTCCAGGGTTTAACCTACGAGCAGTACTTC. Protein product: CASSPQFQGLTYEQYF.

The rearrangement uses TRBV29-1 and TRBJ2-4; perhaps TRBD2 as D (6 bases). The germline V gene has CDR1 SQVTM and CDR2 ANQGSEA. The CDR3 consists of 12 residues. Trimming cost V 4 bases and J 11 bases, with 15 bases left between them. Here the CDR3 reads CSVVAGTQVQYF. The CDR3 DNA reads as TGCAGCGTTGTAGCAGGGACTCAAGTTCAGTACTTC.

Worth noting for this clone: The germline gene is not matched at one end of the junction; a read error may be the cause. The chain is built from TRBV7-9 and TRBJ1-2, with 7 bases aligning to TRBD1. Germline V gene sequence: CDR1 SEHNR, CDR2 FQNEAQ (reference sequence). The CDR3 extends over 13 amino acids. The CDR3 here is CSSSDRAHYGYTF. The CDR3 DNA reads TGTTCCAGCAGCGACAGGGCCCACTATGGCTACACCTTC.

This clone was seen a handful of times. The gene calls are TRBV5-1 and TRBJ2-1, with 8 bases lining up with TRBD2. Germline CDR1 reads SGHRS; CDR2 reads YFSETQ. CDR3 length: 16 amino acids. The ends lost 4 bases at V and 8 bases at J; junction bases unmatched: 14. For the CDR3, the DNA is TGCGCCAGCAGCCCCCGGGGGTCGGGGGGGCTCTATGAGCAGTTCTTC. Residues: CASSPRGSGGLYEQFF.

This clone was recorded once. The chain joins TRBV5-1 to TRBJ2-3; D might be TRBD1 (5 bases). CDR1 is SGHRS and CDR2 is YFSETQ in the germline V gene. Trimming pared 5 bases from V and 1 base from J, leaving 14 bases between. The CDR3 spans 15 residues. This chain's CDR3 is CASRPIQDGTDTQYF. The CDR3 nucleotides read TGCGCCAGCAGGCCGATACAGGATGGCACAGATACGCAGTATTTT.

Points on this clone: One end of the junction is discordant with germline, which a read error may explain. V is TRBV7-7 and J is TRBJ2-1; 8 positions match TRBD2. Germline values: CDR1 SSHAT, CDR2 FNYEAQ (reference sequence). The CDR3 is 13 amino acids. CDR3 nucleotide sequence: TGTGCTAGCAGCCCGGGGGGGCCTAATGAGCAGTTCTTC. This translates into CASSPGGPNEQFF.

The rearrangement uses TRBV19 and TRBJ1-2; 9 nucleotides line up with TRBD1. The J segment lost 8 bases and the V segment lost 5 bases, leaving 9 bases of the junction unmatched. The germline V gene encodes CDR1 LNHDA and CDR2 SQIVND (reference sequence). CDR3 length: 14 residues. The DNA of the CDR3 is TGTGCCAGTAGTGCACAACAGGGGGCGGGAGGCTACACCTTC. Encoded protein: CASSAQQGAGGYTF.

This chain links TRBV19 with TRBJ2-7; D gene ambiguous. This CDR3 is 13 amino acids long. Trimming removed 7 bases from V and 2 bases from J, with 12 bases in between. Per the germline V gene, CDR1 is LNHDA and CDR2 is SQIVND (reference sequence). CDR3 bases: TGTGCCAGTACCGACACAATTACCTACGAGCAGTACTTC. Translating gives CASTDTITYEQYF.

The CDR3 sequence is CASSPQGVEYEQYF. The CDR3 DNA follows: TGTGCCAGCAGTCCACAGGGGGTAGAATACGAGCAGTACTTC. This chain joins TRBV6-5 and TRBJ2-7; 8 bases align to TRBD1. From germline, CDR1 is MNHEY and CDR2 SVGAGI. V shed 5 bases and J 4 bases; nucleotides not matched to a gene: 7. The CDR3 sequence is 14 residues long.

The J gene is TRBJ1-1, the V gene TRBV2; D is possibly TRBD1 (5 bases). The V gene lost 8 bases and the J gene lost 1 base, with 11 bases spanning the gap. CDR3 length: 13 amino acids. CDR1 and CDR2 (germline): SNHLY, FYNNEI. The CDR3 sequence: CASGYRQNTEAFF. CDR3 nucleotides: TGTGCCAGCGGCTACAGGCAGAACACTGAAGCTTTCTTT.

This sequence joins TRBV14 and TRBJ2-7; tentatively, D is TRBD1 (5 bases). This CDR3 comprises 15 residues. V was cut by 4 bases and J by 3 bases, with 16 bases left in between. The germline gives CDR1 SGHDN, CDR2 FVKESK. The CDR3: CASSPWGGADYEQYF. The DNA for the CDR3 is TGTGCCAGCAGCCCCTGGGGTGGGGCGGACTACGAGCAGTACTTC.

This rearrangement joins TRBV10-3 to TRBJ2-1; 11 bases map to TRBD2. The V gene's germline CDR1 is ENHRY and CDR2 SYGVKD. The CDR3 totals 13 residues. The V segment lost 10 bases and the J segment 5 bases; nucleotides outside the gene matches: 4. The CDR3 here is CATGLAGNNEQFF. CDR3 DNA sequence: TGTGCCACCGGACTAGCGGGTAACAATGAGCAGTTCTTC.

This clone was seen more than once but under ten times. The rearrangement uses TRBV12-5 and TRBJ2-3; D may be TRBD2 (6 bases). V lost 2 bases, J lost 3 bases, and 9 bases lay in between. The CDR3 consists of 14 residues. CDR1 and CDR2 from the germline V gene are LGHNT and FRNRAP. In nucleotides, the CDR3 is TGTGCTAGTGGTTTGCCGGGGAGGACAGATACGCAGTATTTT. Its translation: CASGLPGRTDTQYF.

The chain combines TRBV11-2 with TRBJ1-2; D unclear. V lost 5 bases and J 0 bases, leaving 10 bases between the germline ends. Germline V lookup: CDR1 SGHAT, CDR2 FQNNGV. There are 14 residues in the CDR3. The CDR3 reads CASSLGNANYGYTF. The CDR3 DNA reads TGTGCCAGCAGCCTCGGGAACGCTAACTATGGCTACACCTTC.

V gene TRBV7-9 combines with J gene TRBJ2-1, with 11 bases identical to TRBD2. Losses at the gene ends were 11 bases for V and 10 bases for J; bases not matched to a gene: 13. This CDR3 region has 14 residues. Germline V gene data show CDR1 as SEHNR and CDR2 as FQNEAQ (reference sequence). The CDR3 DNA reads TGTGCCGGATCGATAGCGGGAGGGCCAGGGGAGCAGTTCTTC. Translated: CAGSIAGGPGEQFF.

The CDR3 is CASSTGQLRTGELFF. The CDR3 DNA is TGCGCCAGCAGTACGGGACAGCTACGCACCGGGGAGCTGTTTTTT. The rearrangement joins TRBV5-1 to TRBJ2-2; 7 nucleotides align to TRBD1. Germline assignment: CDR1 SGHRS and CDR2 YFSETQ. V dropped 5 bases and J dropped 4; count of bases not matched to a gene: 8. The CDR3 has 15 amino acids.

This clone was observed a single time. The J gene is TRBJ2-7, the V gene TRBV7-2, with a possible D match to TRBD1 (5 bases). The length of the CDR3 is 14 residues. The V gene lost 3 bases and the J gene lost 1 base, with 10 bases spanning the gap. CDR1 is SGHTA and CDR2 is FQGNSA in the germline V gene. Here the CDR3 reads CASSFPDRSYEQYF. The CDR3 DNA is TGTGCCAGCAGCTTCCCCGACAGATCCTACGAGCAGTACTTC.

The V gene is TRBV5-5, the J gene TRBJ1-2; D unclear. The germline V gene encodes CDR1 SGHKS and CDR2 YYEKEE (reference sequence). The germline V and J ends were trimmed by 0 bases and 6 bases, with 12 bases remaining between them. This CDR3 has 14 residues. CDR3: CASSLVGGSDGYTF. The CDR3 coding sequence is TGTGCCAGCAGCTTGGTCGGAGGGTCCGATGGCTACACCTTC.

The V gene is TRBV7-9, the J gene TRBJ2-7; TRBD1 matches 8 bases. V gave up 10 bases and J gave up 2 bases; unmatched junction bases: 4. Germline V gives CDR1 SEHNR, CDR2 FQNEAQ (reference sequence). The CDR3 spans 12 residues. The CDR3 spells CATDRGTYEQYF. The CDR3 coding sequence is TGTGCCACTGACAGGGGAACCTACGAGCAGTACTTC.

The rearrangement links TRBV14 to TRBJ1-3, with 8 bases aligning to TRBD1. Germline V lookup: CDR1 SGHDN, CDR2 FVKESK. V trimming: 2 bases; J trimming: 5 bases; junction bases outside the gene matches: 14. CDR3 length: 18 amino acids. CDR3 sequence reads: CASSQPRPTDRERNTIYF. Written as DNA, the CDR3 is TGTGCCAGCAGCCAACCTCGACCGACGGACAGGGAAAGAAACACCATATATTTT.